Below, 17 T cell receptor beta chains from the same sample are listed, as sequenced in a study of cytomegalovirus exposure and HLA in healthy donors. The PCR contained 60 Vbeta and 13 Jbeta primers. Some clones are missing from TCRdb's copy, which holds only in-frame ones; the method was immunoSEQ multiplex PCR. The sample has 95,000 to 150,000 clones, 8.5% to 9% seen once. The material sequenced was PBMCs. These receptors originate from a woman aged 40 to 50 in good health and CMV-seropositive.

The gene calls are TRBV5-8 and TRBJ2-1, with 16 bases lining up with TRBD2. After removal of 9 bases from V and 8 bases from J, the junction contained 14 bases not matched to a gene. The CDR3 has 17 residues. From germline, CDR1 is SGHTS and CDR2 YDEGEE. CDR3 nucleotide sequence: TGTGCCATTTCGGGACTAGCGGGGGGGCATTCTACCTATGAGCAGTTCTTC. Translated, it gives CAISGLAGGHSTYEQFF. Full variable domain (remainder filled in from reference TRBV5-8 and TRBJ2-1): EAGVTQSPTHLIKTRGQQATLRCSPISGHTSVYWYQQALGLGLQFLLWYDEGEERNRGNFPPRFSGRQFPNYSSELNVNALELEDSALYLCAISGLAGGHSTYEQFFGPGTRLTVL.

There are a few counts of this clone. The chain joins TRBV6-6 to TRBJ1-2; D ambiguous. CDR1 is MNHNY, CDR2 SVGAGI, per germline (reference sequence). Trimming stripped 2 bases from V and 4 bases from J, with 8 bases between. The CDR3 extends over 13 amino acids. This chain's CDR3 is CASSYARAYGYTF. The DNA of the CDR3 is TGTGCCAGCAGTTACGCGAGAGCCTATGGCTACACCTTC.

Only a few counts were recorded for this clone. The chain is built from TRBV27 and TRBJ1-1; D gene unclear. The CDR3 is made up of 14 amino acids. V shed 2 bases and J shed 3 bases, with 10 bases lying between them. Looked up from germline, CDR1 is MNHEY and CDR2 is SMNVEV (reference sequence). In DNA form, the CDR3 reads TGTGCCAGCAGTTTAGGAGGGTTTTACACTGAAGCTTTCTTT. It translates to CASSLGGFYTEAFF.

The chain employs TRBV6-5 and TRBJ2-3; TRBD2 might be the D (5 bases). This CDR3 has 15 amino acids. Germline V gene sequence: CDR1 MNHEY, CDR2 SVGAGI. V gave up 2 bases and J gave up 0 bases, with 9 bases separating them. CDR3 coding DNA: TGTGCCAGCAGTTACAGCGGCTCCAGCACAGATACGCAGTATTTT. Protein sequence: CASSYSGSSTDTQYF.

There are a few counts of this clone. The genes are TRBV19 and TRBJ1-4; 7 bases match TRBD1. Per the germline V gene, CDR1 is LNHDA and CDR2 is SQIVND (reference sequence). Trimming cost V 7 bases and J 5 bases; bases outside gene matches: 7. This CDR3 is built from 14 residues. The CDR3 here is CASTWDRENEKLFF. As DNA, the CDR3 is TGTGCCAGTACCTGGGACAGAGAGAATGAAAAACTGTTTTTT.

The CDR3 region is CASSLDRVDTEAFF. The CDR3 DNA follows: TGCGCCAGCAGCTTGGACAGGGTTGACACTGAAGCTTTCTTT. The J gene is TRBJ1-1, the V gene TRBV5-1; D may be TRBD1 (6 bases). Germline V gene lookup returns CDR1 SGHRS and CDR2 YFSETQ. Trimming stripped 0 bases from V and 3 bases from J, with 9 bases between. The CDR3 contains 14 residues.

This clone was seen only a few times. V gene TRBV5-4 combines with J gene TRBJ2-1; 7 bases match TRBD1. CDR3 length equals 14 residues. From germline, CDR1 is SGHNT and CDR2 YYREEE (reference sequence). V lost 0 bases to trimming and J lost 8 bases; unmatched junction nucleotides: 5. CDR3 DNA: TGTGCCAGCAGCTTGGAGGGGGCCGTAGATGAGCAGTTCTTC. It specifies CASSLEGAVDEQFF.

This chain uses TRBV28 with TRBJ2-7, with D unclear. CDR1 MDHEN and CDR2 SYDVKM come from the germline V gene. The CDR3 is 12 amino acids. The V gene lost 7 bases and the J gene lost 2 bases, with 9 bases spanning the gap. The DNA of the CDR3 is TGTGCCAGCAAGACTTACACCTACGAGCAGTACTTC. It encodes CASKTYTYEQYF.

The chain combines TRBV7-6 with TRBJ1-2; D is possibly TRBD1 (6 bases). Germline CDR1 is SGHVS and CDR2 is FNYEAQ. The CDR3 has 14 residues. Deletions cut 3 bases from V and 2 bases from J, with 10 bases between. CDR3 amino acids: CASSLRTGNYGYTF. The CDR3 DNA is TGTGCCAGCAGCTTGAGAACAGGGAACTATGGCTACACCTTC.

In its sample, this clone was seen a few times. V is TRBV5-1 and J is TRBJ1-2, with D maybe TRBD1 (5 bases). Germline V gene lookup returns CDR1 SGHRS and CDR2 YFSETQ. The CDR3 loop spans 15 amino acids. The ends were cut back, 4 bases at V and 5 bases at J, with 18 bases in the middle. CDR3 amino acids: CASSLGGREIYGYTF. The CDR3 coding sequence is TGCGCCAGCAGCCTGGGGGGACGGGAGATTTATGGCTACACCTTC.

This clone was counted only a few times. V gene TRBV27 combines with J gene TRBJ2-1; 10 nucleotides line up with TRBD1. Germline trimming cut 6 bases from V and 7 bases from J; bases unmatched to any gene: 6. CDR1 and CDR2 (germline): MNHEY, SMNVEV (reference sequence). The CDR3 has 14 amino acids. The CDR3, as DNA: TGTGCCAGCAGCCTGGGACAGGGGTTGAATGAGCAGTTCTTC. As protein: CASSLGQGLNEQFF.

This clone has only a few counts. CDR3 nucleotides: TGCGCCAGCAGCAAGGGACAGAACACTGAAGCTTTCTTT. Its translation: CASSKGQNTEAFF. V is TRBV5-1 and J is TRBJ1-1; possibly TRBD1 for D (6 bases). The V end was cut by 4 bases, the J end by 1 base, with 8 bases between. Germline values: CDR1 SGHRS, CDR2 YFSETQ. The CDR3 has 13 amino acids.

The chain employs TRBV5-5 and TRBJ1-1; the D gene is possibly TRBD1 (5 bases). The CDR3 has 13 amino acids. Germline CDR1 is SGHKS and CDR2 is YYEKEE (reference sequence). V lost 6 bases and J lost 3, with 12 bases in between. The CDR3 loop reads CASTRGGDTEAFF. The CDR3 DNA reads as TGTGCCAGCACCCGGGGGGGGGACACTGAAGCTTTCTTT.

This clone was observed a handful of times. CDR3 in amino acids: CASSMLAGTYEQYF. CDR3 coding DNA: TGTGCCAGCTCAATGCTAGCGGGGACCTACGAGCAGTACTTC. The genes are TRBV18 and TRBJ2-7, with 9 bases aligning to TRBD2. Trimming took 5 bases from V and 2 from J; bases not matched to a gene: 4. The CDR3 spans 14 residues. The V gene's germline CDR1 is KGHSH and CDR2 LQKENI.

The chain recombines TRBV19 with TRBJ1-2; the match to TRBD1 covers 9 bases. V was pared by 7 bases and J by 6 bases, with 3 bases of the junction left unmatched. The CDR3 extends over 12 amino acids. Germline V lookup: CDR1 LNHDA, CDR2 SQIVND (reference sequence). CDR3 sequence: CASIGTGHGYTF. The CDR3 region has the DNA TGTGCCAGTATTGGGACAGGGCATGGCTACACCTTC. The variable domain in full, with the rest retrieved from reference TRBV19 and TRBJ1-2, is DGGITQSPKYLFRKEGQNVTLSCEQNLNHDAMYWYRQDPGQGLRLIYYSQIVNDFQKGDIAEGYSVSREKKESFPLTVTSAQKNPTAFYLCASIGTGHGYTFGSGTRLTVV.

This clone was seen a handful of times. The chain combines TRBV18 with TRBJ1-1; 8 nucleotides agree with TRBD1. CDR1 is KGHSH and CDR2 is LQKENI in the germline V gene. V dropped 6 bases and J dropped 4; count of bases not matched to a gene: 7. The CDR3 contains 14 residues. CDR3 sequence: CASSPDRVGTEAFF. CDR3 DNA sequence: TGTGCCAGCTCCCCGGACAGGGTTGGCACTGAAGCTTTCTTT.

This clone was counted only a few times. The chain joins TRBV5-4 to TRBJ2-7; tentatively, D is TRBD1 (6 bases). The CDR3 has 14 amino acids. The ends were cut back, 5 bases at V and 0 bases at J, with 12 bases in the middle. Germline V gene lookup returns CDR1 SGHNT and CDR2 YYREEE (reference sequence). CDR3 region: CASRDQGYSYEQYF. Written as DNA, the CDR3 is TGTGCCAGCAGGGATCAGGGGTACTCCTACGAGCAGTACTTC.